Listed below are T cell receptor beta chains from one sample, sequenced in a study of shared clonotypes between healthy human individuals. The repertoire was sequenced with immunoSEQ multiplex PCR; TCRdb's copy has only in-frame clones and lacks some. In the table there are 950,000 to 1,100,000 clones, about 75% of which are singletons. The source material was memory CD4+ T cells sorted from blood. The receptor set was obtained from a man aged 18 to 29 in good health. Both conserved end residues are part of each CDR3. D genes are given only for firm matches. Size is stated for part of the rows, as once, few or many counts, or as a class when the clone is expanded.

>TRBV6-1|NA|NA|TRBJ1-2
CASSDAGWGYTF
TGTGCCAGCAGCGACGCGGGTTGGGGCTACACCTTC
>TRBV19|NA|TRBD1|TRBJ1-1
CASRTGVGTEAFF
TGTGCCAGTCGAACAGGGGTGGGCACTGAAGCTTTCTTT
>TRBV9|few|NA|TRBJ1-4
CASRPWALGQGIESVKLFF
TGTGCCAGCAGGCCCTGGGCCCTTGGGCAGGGAATAGAAAGCGTAAAACTGTTTTTT
>TRBV5-5|NA|NA|TRBJ1-5
CASSWENSDNQPQHF
TGTGCCAGCAGCTGGGAAAACAGTGACAATCAGCCCCAGCATTTT
>TRBV13|NA|TRBD2|TRBJ2-5
CASSPRLAGAREETQYF
TGTGCCAGCAGCCCGCGACTAGCGGGAGCCCGGGAAGAGACCCAGTACTTC
>TRBV9|once|NA|TRBJ2-7
CASSMTDYHSYEQYF
TGTGCCAGCAGCATGACAGATTACCACTCCTACGAGCAGTACTTC
>TRBV19|NA|TRBD1|TRBJ1-2
CASSFRDRVVGYTF
TGTGCCAGTAGTTTCCGGGACAGGGTCGTTGGCTACACCTTC
>TRBV6-1|NA|TRBD2|TRBJ2-3
CASSGAGGPDTQYF
TGTGCCAGCAGCGGAGCGGGAGGGCCAGATACGCAGTATTTT
>TRBV5-1|NA|NA|TRBJ2-2
CASSLVDTGELFF
TGCGCCAGCAGCTTGGTTGACACCGGGGAGCTGTTTTTT
>TRBV28|once|NA|TRBJ1-2
CASRPDDRLNYGYTF
TGTGCCAGCAGACCGGATGACAGGCTCAACTATGGCTACACCTTC
>TRBV28|NA|NA|TRBJ2-7
CASRSGGQSSYEQYF
TGTGCCAGCCGATCGGGGGGACAGAGCTCCTACGAGCAGTACTTC
>TRBV18|many|TRBD1|TRBJ1-1
CASSSTTGVNTEAFF
TGTGCCAGCTCATCTACGACAGGGGTGAACACTGAAGCTTTCTTT
>TRBV27|NA|NA|TRBJ1-5
CASTTRRGGEQPQHF
TGTGCCAGCACCACCCGGAGGGGGGGGGAGCAGCCCCAGCATTTT
>TRBV7-9|NA|TRBD1|TRBJ2-7
CASSPGTGTYEQYF
TGTGCCAGCAGCCCCGGGACAGGCACCTACGAGCAGTACTTC
>TRBV5-1|NA|TRBD1|TRBJ2-2
CASSLQGITGELFF
TGCGCCAGCAGCTTACAGGGGATCACCGGGGAGCTGTTTTTT
>TRBV30|few|NA|TRBJ2-7
CAWSPLGVGEQYF
TGTGCCTGGAGTCCGCTGGGGGTGGGGGAGCAGTACTTC
>TRBV4-1|NA|NA|TRBJ1-4
CASSHRDHSNEKLFF
TGCGCCAGCAGCCACCGGGACCACTCCAATGAAAAACTGTTTTTT
>TRBV19|NA|NA|TRBJ2-3
CASRDLGRTDTQYF
TGTGCCAGTAGAGATCTAGGACGCACAGATACGCAGTATTTT
>TRBV4-1|NA|NA|TRBJ2-3
CASSQDATSTDTQYF
TGCGCCAGCAGCCAAGACGCGACCAGCACAGATACGCAGTATTTT
>TRBV4-1|NA|TRBD1|TRBJ1-4
CASSQEFGDRATTNEKLFF
TGCGCCAGCAGCCAAGAGTTCGGGGACAGGGCCACAACTAATGAAAAACTGTTTTTT
>TRBV6-6|NA|TRBD2|TRBJ2-7
CASSYLSGKSYEQYF
TGTGCCAGCAGTTACTTGAGCGGGAAGTCCTACGAGCAGTACTTC
>TRBV21-1|few|NA|TRBJ1-4
CASSSSGQQNEKLFF
TGTGCCAGCAGCAGTTCGGGGCAGCAGAATGAAAAACTGTTTTTT
>TRBV6-1|NA|NA|TRBJ1-2
CASSLESGYTF
TGTGCCAGCAGTCTCGAGTCGGGCTACACCTTC
>TRBV4-1|NA|TRBD1|TRBJ2-7
CASSQDPTGGPYEQYF
TGCGCCAGCAGCCAAGATCCAACAGGGGGTCCCTACGAGCAGTACTTC
>TRBV6-5|NA|NA|TRBJ2-7
CASSSLIRGYEQYF
TGTGCCAGCAGTTCCTTGATAAGGGGGTACGAGCAGTACTTC
>TRBV18|few|NA|TRBJ1-1
CASSRTRETEAFF
TGTGCCAGCTCACGGACGAGGGAGACTGAAGCTTTCTTT
>TRBV10-2|NA|TRBD1|TRBJ2-7
CATLRTGDYEQYF
TGCGCCACCCTACGGACAGGGGACTACGAGCAGTACTTC
>TRBV6-6|NA|TRBD2|TRBJ2-7
CASRPLGTSGSYEQYF
TGTGCCAGCAGGCCTCTGGGGACTAGCGGTTCCTACGAGCAGTACTTC
>TRBV5-5|NA|TRBD2|TRBJ2-5
CASSLGSSGGTQETQYF
TGTGCCAGCAGCTTGGGTAGTAGCGGGGGGACCCAAGAGACCCAGTACTTC
>TRBV29-1|NA|NA|TRBJ2-5
CSADTTKETQYF
TGCAGCGCCGACACGACCAAAGAGACCCAGTACTTC
>TRBV2|many|TRBD1|TRBJ1-1
CASRSRQGASTEAFF
TGTGCCAGCAGGAGCAGACAGGGGGCGAGCACTGAAGCTTTCTTT
>TRBV5-6|NA|TRBD1|TRBJ2-4
CASNMDRAKNIQYF
TGTGCCAGCAATATGGACAGGGCCAAAAACATTCAGTACTTC
>TRBV19|NA|NA|TRBJ2-2
CATKAGTGNTGELFF
TGTGCCACCAAAGCCGGGACGGGGAACACCGGGGAGCTGTTTTTT
>TRBV6-6|NA|TRBD1|TRBJ1-2
CASSPTGTGEGYTF
TGTGCCAGCAGCCCCACCGGGACAGGGGAGGGCTACACCTTC
>TRBV14|NA|NA|TRBJ1-6
CASSQEGSSYNSPLHF
TGTGCCAGCAGCCAAGAGGGCAGCTCCTATAATTCACCCCTCCACTTT
>TRBV5-4|NA|TRBD1|TRBJ1-1
CASSLQGNSGEAFF
TGTGCCAGCAGCTTACAGGGGAATAGTGGTGAAGCTTTCTTT
>TRBV7-9|few|NA|TRBJ2-7
CASSFQGGAYEQYF
TGTGCCAGCAGCTTCCAGGGCGGAGCCTACGAGCAGTACTTC
>TRBV9|NA|TRBD2|TRBJ2-3
CASSVSGGSSTDTQYF
TGTGCCAGCAGCGTCAGCGGGGGGAGTAGCACAGATACGCAGTATTTT
>TRBV7-2|once|NA|TRBJ1-3
CASSLTRTSGNTIYF
TGTGCCAGCAGCCTGACACGGACCTCTGGAAACACCATATATTTT
>TRBV6-1|once|NA|TRBJ2-5
CASGAGETQYF
TGTGCCAGCGGGGCCGGAGAGACCCAGTACTTC
>TRBV5-6|NA|NA|TRBJ1-3
CASSLGGAHSGNTIYF
TGTGCCAGCAGCTTGGGAGGGGCTCACTCTGGAAACACCATATATTTT
>TRBV29-1|once|NA|TRBJ1-5
CSVGEGNQPQHF
TGCAGCGTTGGCGAGGGGAATCAGCCCCAGCATTTT
>TRBV7-2|once|NA|TRBJ2-3
CASSFGQVDTQYF
TGTGCCAGCAGCTTTGGACAAGTCGATACGCAGTATTTT
>TRBV21-1|NA|NA|TRBJ2-7
CASSRDATGRTYEQYF
TGTGCCAGCAGCAGGGACGCTACAGGGAGAACCTACGAGCAGTACTTC
>TRBV11-2|NA|TRBD1|TRBJ2-5
CASSFQGALGETQYF
TGTGCCAGCAGCTTTCAGGGGGCCTTGGGCGAGACCCAGTACTTC
>TRBV5-1|NA|NA|TRBJ2-2
CASSLDWTGTGELFF
TGCGCCAGCAGCTTGGATTGGACGGGAACCGGGGAGCTGTTTTTT
>TRBV7-9|NA|TRBD1|TRBJ1-1
CASTLGTGNTEAFF
TGTGCCAGCACCTTGGGGACAGGGAACACTGAAGCTTTCTTT
>TRBV7-8|once|TRBD2|TRBJ2-1
CASSLGRGSSYNEQFF
TGTGCCAGCAGCTTAGGTCGCGGGAGCTCCTACAATGAGCAGTTCTTC
>TRBV6-6|NA|TRBD1|TRBJ1-2
CASLREGATGGSGYTF
TGTGCCAGCCTCCGCGAGGGTGCGACAGGGGGGTCGGGCTACACCTTC
>TRBV28|NA|TRBD1|TRBJ2-2
CASTEDRWGKTGELFF
TGTGCCAGCACCGAGGACAGGTGGGGAAAAACCGGGGAGCTGTTTTTT
>TRBV9|NA|NA|TRBJ1-2
CASTPRWDGSYGYTF
TGTGCCAGCACCCCCCGATGGGACGGATCCTATGGCTACACCTTC
>TRBV28|few|NA|TRBJ1-5
CASRRQDNQPQHF
TGTGCCAGCAGGAGACAGGACAATCAGCCCCAGCATTTT
>TRBV27|NA|TRBD2|TRBJ2-2
CASSFSSGSSSGELFF
TGTGCCAGCAGTTTTAGTAGCGGGAGTTCATCCGGGGAGCTGTTTTTT
>TRBV30|few|NA|TRBJ1-6
CALQTGKLNSPLHF
TGTGCCCTTCAGACGGGGAAATTGAACTCACCCCTCCACTTT
>TRBV7-9|NA|TRBD2|TRBJ2-3
CASSTGSSGGGDTQYF
TGTGCCAGCAGCACCGGCAGTAGCGGGGGGGGAGATACGCAGTATTTT
>TRBV4-3|NA|TRBD2|TRBJ2-1
CASSQVSGSAQFF
TGCGCCAGCAGCCAAGTCAGCGGGAGCGCGCAGTTCTTC
>TRBV9|NA|TRBD1|TRBJ1-6
CASSVSGDSGNSPLHF
TGTGCCAGCAGCGTATCCGGGGACAGCGGGAATTCACCCCTCCACTTT
>TRBV4-2|NA|TRBD1|TRBJ2-1
CASSRAGTGDDEQFF
TGTGCCAGCAGCCGCGCCGGGACAGGGGACGATGAGCAGTTCTTC
>TRBV28|NA|TRBD1|TRBJ2-7
CASSLGDSYYEQYF
TGTGCCAGCAGTTTGGGGGACAGCTATTACGAGCAGTACTTC
>TRBV5-5|few|NA|TRBJ1-2
CASSSASGTNYGYTF
TGTGCCAGCAGCTCAGCCTCCGGGACAAACTATGGCTACACCTTC